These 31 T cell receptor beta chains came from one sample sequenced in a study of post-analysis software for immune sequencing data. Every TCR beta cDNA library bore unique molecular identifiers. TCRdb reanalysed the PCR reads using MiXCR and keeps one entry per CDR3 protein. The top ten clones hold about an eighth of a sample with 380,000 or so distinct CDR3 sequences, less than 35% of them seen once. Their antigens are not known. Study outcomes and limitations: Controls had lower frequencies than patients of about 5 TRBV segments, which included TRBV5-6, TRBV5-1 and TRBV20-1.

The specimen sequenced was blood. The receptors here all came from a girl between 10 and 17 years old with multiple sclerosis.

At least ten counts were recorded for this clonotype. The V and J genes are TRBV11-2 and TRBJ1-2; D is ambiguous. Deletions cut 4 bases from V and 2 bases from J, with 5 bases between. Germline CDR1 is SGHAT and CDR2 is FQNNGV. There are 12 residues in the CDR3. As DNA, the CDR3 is TGTGCCAGCAGCTCCGAGAACTATGGCTACACCTTC. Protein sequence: CASSSENYGYTF.

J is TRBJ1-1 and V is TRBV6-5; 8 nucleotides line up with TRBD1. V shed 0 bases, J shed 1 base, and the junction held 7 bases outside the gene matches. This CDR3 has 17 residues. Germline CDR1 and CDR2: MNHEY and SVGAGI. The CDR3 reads CASSYSKGTGKNTEAFF. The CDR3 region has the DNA TGTGCCAGCAGTTACTCGAAGGGGACAGGCAAGAACACTGAAGCTTTCTTT.

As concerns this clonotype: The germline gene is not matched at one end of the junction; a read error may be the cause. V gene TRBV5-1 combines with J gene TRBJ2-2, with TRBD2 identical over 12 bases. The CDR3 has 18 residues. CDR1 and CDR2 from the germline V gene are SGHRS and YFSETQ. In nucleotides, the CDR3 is TGCGCCAGCAGCTTGGGACTAGCGGGGGCGAGGAACACCAGGGAGCTGTTTTTT. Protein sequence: CASSLGLAGARNTRELFF.

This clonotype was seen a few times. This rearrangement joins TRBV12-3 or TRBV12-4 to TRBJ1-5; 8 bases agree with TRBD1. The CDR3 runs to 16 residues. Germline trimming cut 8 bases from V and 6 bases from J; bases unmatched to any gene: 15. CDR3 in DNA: TGTGCCAGCGCGAGGGGACAGGCGGGCTTTAGTCAGCCCCAGCATTTT. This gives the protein CASARGQAGFSQPQHF.

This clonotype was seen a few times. The CDR3 protein is CASSDDRNTDTQYF. CDR3 coding DNA: TGTGCCAGCAGCGATGACAGAAACACAGATACGCAGTATTTT. V gene TRBV7-9 combines with J gene TRBJ2-3; D possibly corresponds to TRBD1 (5 bases). V gave up 5 bases and J gave up 2 bases, with 11 bases separating them. CDR1 is SEHNR, CDR2 FQNEAQ, per germline (reference sequence). This CDR3 contains 14 residues. The full variable domain, with the rest looked up from reference TRBV7-9 and TRBJ2-3, is DTGVSQNPRHKITKRGQNVTFRCDPISEHNRLYWYRQTLGQGPEFLTYFQNEAQLEKSRLLSDRFSAERPKGSFSTLEIQRTEQGDSAMYLCASSDDRNTDTQYFGPGTRLTVL.

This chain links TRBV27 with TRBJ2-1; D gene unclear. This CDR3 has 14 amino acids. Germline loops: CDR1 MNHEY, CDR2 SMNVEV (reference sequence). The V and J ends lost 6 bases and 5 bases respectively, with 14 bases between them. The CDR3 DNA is TGTGCCAGCAGGACGGGCTCGGGTGACAATGAGCAGTTCTTC. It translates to CASRTGSGDNEQFF.

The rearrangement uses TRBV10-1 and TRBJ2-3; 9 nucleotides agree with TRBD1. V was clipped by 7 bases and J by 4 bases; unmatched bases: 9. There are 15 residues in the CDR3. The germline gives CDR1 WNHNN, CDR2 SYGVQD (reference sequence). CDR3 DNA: TGCGCCAGCACCAAAGGACAGGGGCTCGCAGATACGCAGTATTTT. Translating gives CASTKGQGLADTQYF.

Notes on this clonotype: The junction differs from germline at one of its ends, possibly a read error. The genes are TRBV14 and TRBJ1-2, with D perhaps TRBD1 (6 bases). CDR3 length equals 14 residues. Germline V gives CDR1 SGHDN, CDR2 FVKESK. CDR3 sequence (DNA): TGTGCCAACAGCCAAGGAAGCAGGGGCCATGGCTACACCTTC. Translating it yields CANSQGSRGHGYTF.

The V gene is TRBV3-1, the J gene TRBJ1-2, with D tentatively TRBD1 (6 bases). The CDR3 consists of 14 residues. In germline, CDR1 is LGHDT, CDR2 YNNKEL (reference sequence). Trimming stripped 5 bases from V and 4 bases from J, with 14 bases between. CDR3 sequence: CASSSPGTTYGYTF. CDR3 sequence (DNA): TGTGCCAGCAGCTCCCCCGGGACAACCTATGGCTACACCTTC.

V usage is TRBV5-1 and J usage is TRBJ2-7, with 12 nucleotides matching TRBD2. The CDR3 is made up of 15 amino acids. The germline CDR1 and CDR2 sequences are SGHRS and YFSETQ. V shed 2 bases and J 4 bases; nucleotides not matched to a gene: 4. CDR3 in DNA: TGCGCCAGCAGCTTACCGGGACTAGCGGGTTACGAGCAGTACTTC. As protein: CASSLPGLAGYEQYF.

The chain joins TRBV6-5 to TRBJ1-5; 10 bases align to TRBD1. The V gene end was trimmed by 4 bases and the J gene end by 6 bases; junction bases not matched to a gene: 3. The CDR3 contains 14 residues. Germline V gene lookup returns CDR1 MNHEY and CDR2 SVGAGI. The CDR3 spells CASSFGQGGQPQHF. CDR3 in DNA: TGTGCCAGCAGTTTCGGACAGGGGGGTCAGCCCCAGCATTTT.

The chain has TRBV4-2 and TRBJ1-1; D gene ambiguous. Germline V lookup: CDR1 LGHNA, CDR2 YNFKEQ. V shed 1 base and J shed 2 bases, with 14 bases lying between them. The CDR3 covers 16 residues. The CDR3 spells CASSQVGQSINTEAFF. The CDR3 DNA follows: TGTGCCAGCAGCCAAGTGGGCCAGAGCATCAACACTGAAGCTTTCTTT.

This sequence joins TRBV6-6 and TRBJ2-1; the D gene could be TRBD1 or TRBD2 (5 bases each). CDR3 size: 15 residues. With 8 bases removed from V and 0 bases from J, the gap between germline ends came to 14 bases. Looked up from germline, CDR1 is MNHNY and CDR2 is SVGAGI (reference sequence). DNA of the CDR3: TGTGCCAGCCGATCGGGACGGAGCTCCTACAATGAGCAGTTCTTC. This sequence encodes CASRSGRSSYNEQFF.

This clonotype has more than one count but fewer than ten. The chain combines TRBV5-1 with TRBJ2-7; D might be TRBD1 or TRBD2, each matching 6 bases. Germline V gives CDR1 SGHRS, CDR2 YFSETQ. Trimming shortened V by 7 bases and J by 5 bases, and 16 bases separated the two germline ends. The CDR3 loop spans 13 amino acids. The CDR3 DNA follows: TGCGCCAGCGCCCTCAGGGGACTTGACGAGCAGTACTTC. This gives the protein CASALRGLDEQYF.

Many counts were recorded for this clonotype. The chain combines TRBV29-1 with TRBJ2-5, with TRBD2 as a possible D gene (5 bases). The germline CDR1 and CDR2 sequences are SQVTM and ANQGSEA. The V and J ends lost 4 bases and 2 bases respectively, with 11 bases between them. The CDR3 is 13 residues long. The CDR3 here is CSVAWTPQETQYF. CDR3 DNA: TGCAGCGTTGCTTGGACTCCTCAAGAGACCCAGTACTTC.

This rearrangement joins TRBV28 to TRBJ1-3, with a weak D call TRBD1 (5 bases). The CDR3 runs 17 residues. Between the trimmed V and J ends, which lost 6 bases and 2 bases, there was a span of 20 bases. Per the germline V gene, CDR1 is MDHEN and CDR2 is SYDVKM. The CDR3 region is CASSPLGGTAAGNTIYF. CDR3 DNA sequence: TGTGCCAGCAGCCCCTTAGGTGGGACGGCCGCTGGAAACACCATATATTTT. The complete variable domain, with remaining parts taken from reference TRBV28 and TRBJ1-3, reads DVKVTQSSRYLVKRTGEKVFLECVQDMDHENMFWYRQDPGLGLRLIYFSYDVKMKEKGDIPEGYSVSREKKERFSLILESASTNQTSMYLCASSPLGGTAAGNTIYFGEGSWLTVV.

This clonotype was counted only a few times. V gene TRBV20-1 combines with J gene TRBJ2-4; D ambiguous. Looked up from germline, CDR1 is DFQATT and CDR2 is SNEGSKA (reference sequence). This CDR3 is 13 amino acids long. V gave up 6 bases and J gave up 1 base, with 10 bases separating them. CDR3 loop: CSAVYGAKNIQYF. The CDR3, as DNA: TGCAGTGCGGTATACGGCGCCAAAAACATTCAGTACTTC.

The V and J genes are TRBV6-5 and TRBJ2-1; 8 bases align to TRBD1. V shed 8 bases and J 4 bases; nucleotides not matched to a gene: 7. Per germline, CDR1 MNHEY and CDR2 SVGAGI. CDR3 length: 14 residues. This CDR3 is CASCPGQGYNEQFF. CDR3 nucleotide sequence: TGTGCCAGCTGCCCTGGACAGGGTTACAATGAGCAGTTCTTC.

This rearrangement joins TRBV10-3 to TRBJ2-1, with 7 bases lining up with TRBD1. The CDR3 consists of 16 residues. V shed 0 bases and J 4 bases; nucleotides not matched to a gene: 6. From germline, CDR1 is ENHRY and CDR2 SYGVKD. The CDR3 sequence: CAISESQGDIYNEQFF. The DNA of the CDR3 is TGTGCCATCAGTGAGTCGCAGGGGGATATTTACAATGAGCAGTTCTTC.

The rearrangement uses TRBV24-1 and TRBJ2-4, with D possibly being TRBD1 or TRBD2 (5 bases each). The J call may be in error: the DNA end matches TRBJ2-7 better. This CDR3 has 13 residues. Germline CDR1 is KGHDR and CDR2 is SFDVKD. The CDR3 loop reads CATQRDHSYEQYF. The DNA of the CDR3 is TGTGCCACCCAGAGGGACCACTCCTACGAGCAGTACTTC.

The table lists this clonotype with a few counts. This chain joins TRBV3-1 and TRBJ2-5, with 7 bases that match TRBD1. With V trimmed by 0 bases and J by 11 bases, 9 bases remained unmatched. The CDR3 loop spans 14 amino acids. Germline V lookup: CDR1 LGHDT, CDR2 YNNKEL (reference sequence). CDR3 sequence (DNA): TGTGCCAGCAGCCAAGAAGACAGGGTGGGTGAGCAGTACTTC. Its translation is CASSQEDRVGEQYF.

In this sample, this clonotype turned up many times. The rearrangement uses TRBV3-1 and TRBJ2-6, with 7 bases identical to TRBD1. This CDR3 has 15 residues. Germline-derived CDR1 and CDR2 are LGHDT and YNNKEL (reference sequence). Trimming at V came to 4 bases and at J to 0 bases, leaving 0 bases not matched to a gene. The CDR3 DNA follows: TGTGCCAGCAGCCCAGGGGGCTCTGGGGCCAACGTCCTGACTTTC. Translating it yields CASSPGGSGANVLTF.

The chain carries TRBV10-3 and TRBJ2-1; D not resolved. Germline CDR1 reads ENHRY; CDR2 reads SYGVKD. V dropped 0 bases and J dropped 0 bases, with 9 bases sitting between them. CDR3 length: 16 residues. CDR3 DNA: TGTGCCATCAGTGAGTCTCCCGCTAGCTCCTACAATGAGCAGTTCTTC. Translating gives CAISESPASSYNEQFF.

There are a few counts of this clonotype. The CDR3, as DNA: TGTGCCAGCAGCTTAGCGAGTGGTTCCGGACAGGGACGGGGCGAGACCCAGTACTTC. Protein: CASSLASGSGQGRGETQYF. The chain carries TRBV7-6 and TRBJ2-5, with TRBD1 matching 8 bases. The CDR3 loop spans 19 amino acids. Germline V gene lookup returns CDR1 SGHVS and CDR2 FNYEAQ. V shed 0 bases and J 5 bases; nucleotides not matched to a gene: 17.

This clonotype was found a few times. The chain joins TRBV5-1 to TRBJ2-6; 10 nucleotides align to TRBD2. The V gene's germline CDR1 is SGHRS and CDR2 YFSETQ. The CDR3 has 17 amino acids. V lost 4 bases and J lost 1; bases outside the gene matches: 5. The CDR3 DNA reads TGCGCCAGCAGCGCGCTTAGCGGGGGGTCTGGGGCCAACGTCCTGACTTTC. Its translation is CASSALSGGSGANVLTF.

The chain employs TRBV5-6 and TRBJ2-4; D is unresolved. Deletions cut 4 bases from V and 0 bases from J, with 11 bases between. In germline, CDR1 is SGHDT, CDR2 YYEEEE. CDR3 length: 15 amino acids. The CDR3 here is CASSPFRIAKNIQYF. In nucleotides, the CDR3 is TGTGCCAGCAGCCCCTTCCGAATAGCCAAAAACATTCAGTACTTC. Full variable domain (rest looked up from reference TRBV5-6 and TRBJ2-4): DAGVTQSPTHLIKTRGQQVTLRCSPKSGHDTVSWYQQALGQGPQFIFQYYEEEERQRGNFPDRFSGHQFPNYSSELNVNALLLGDSALYLCASSPFRIAKNIQYFGAGTRLSVL.

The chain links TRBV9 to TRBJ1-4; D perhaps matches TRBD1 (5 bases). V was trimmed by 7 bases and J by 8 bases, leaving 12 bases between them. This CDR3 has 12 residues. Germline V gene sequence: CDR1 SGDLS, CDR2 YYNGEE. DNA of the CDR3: TGTGCCAGCGGGACTCTGGGGGAAAAACTGTTTTTT. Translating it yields CASGTLGEKLFF.

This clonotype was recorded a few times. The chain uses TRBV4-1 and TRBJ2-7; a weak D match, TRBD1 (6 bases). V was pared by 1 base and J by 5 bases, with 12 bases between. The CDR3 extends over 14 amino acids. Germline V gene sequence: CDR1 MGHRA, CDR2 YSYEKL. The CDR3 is CASSQVWQGNEQYF. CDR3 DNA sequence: TGCGCCAGCAGCCAAGTCTGGCAGGGGAACGAGCAGTACTTC.

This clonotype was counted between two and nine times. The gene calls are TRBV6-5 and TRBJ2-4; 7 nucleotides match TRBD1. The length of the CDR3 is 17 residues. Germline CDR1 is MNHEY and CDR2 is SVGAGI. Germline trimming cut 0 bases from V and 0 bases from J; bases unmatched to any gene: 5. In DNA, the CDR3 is TGTGCCAGCAGTTACTCGAACAGGGGAGAAGCCAAAAACATTCAGTACTTC. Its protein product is CASSYSNRGEAKNIQYF.

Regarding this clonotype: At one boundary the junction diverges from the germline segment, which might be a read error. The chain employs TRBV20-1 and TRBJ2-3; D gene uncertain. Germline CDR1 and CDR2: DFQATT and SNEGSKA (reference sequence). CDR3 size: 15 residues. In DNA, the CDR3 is TGCAGTGCTAGGGCGGCTCAATCAAGCACGGATACGCAGTATTTT. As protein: CSARAAQSSTDTQYF.

CDR3 in amino acids: CASSEPRADTGTYGYTF. The CDR3 bases are TGCGCCAGCAGTGAGCCGCGAGCGGACACAGGGACCTATGGCTACACCTTC. V is TRBV10-1 and J is TRBJ1-2; maybe TRBD1 (6 bases). The CDR3 runs 17 residues. V was cut by 2 bases and J by 4 bases, with 20 bases left in between. Germline values: CDR1 WNHNN, CDR2 SYGVQD (reference sequence).